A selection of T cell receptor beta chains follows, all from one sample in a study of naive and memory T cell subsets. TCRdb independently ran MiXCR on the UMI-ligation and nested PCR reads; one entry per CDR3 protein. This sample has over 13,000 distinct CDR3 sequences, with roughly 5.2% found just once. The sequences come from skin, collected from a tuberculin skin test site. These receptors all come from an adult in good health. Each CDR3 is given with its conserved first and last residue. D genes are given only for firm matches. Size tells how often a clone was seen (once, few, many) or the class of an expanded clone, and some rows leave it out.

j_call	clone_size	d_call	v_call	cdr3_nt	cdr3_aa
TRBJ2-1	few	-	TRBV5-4	TGTGCCAGCAGTTCCCCGGGTCTCTCCTACAATGAGCAGTTCTTC	CASSSPGLSYNEQFF
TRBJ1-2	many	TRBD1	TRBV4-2	TGTGCCAGCAGCCTCCAGGGGGGGACAGGCTATGGCTACACCTTC	CASSLQGGTGYGYTF
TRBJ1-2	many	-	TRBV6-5	TGTGCCAGCAGACAGGGTAGAATGGATGGCTACACCTTC	CASRQGRMDGYTF
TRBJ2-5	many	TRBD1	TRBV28	TGTGCCAGCAATGAGGGACAGAGGGAGACCCAGTACTTC	CASNEGQRETQYF
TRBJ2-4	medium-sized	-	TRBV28	TGTGCCAGCAGTTCCTCGACCGGGGCCAAAAACATTCAGTACTTC	CASSSSTGAKNIQYF
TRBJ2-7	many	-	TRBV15	TGTGCCACCAGCAGAGATTCCAACTACGAGCAGTACTTC	CATSRDSNYEQYF
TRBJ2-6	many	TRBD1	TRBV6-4	TGTGCCAGCAGTAGAGGGGGCGGCCTTGCTGGGGCCAACGTCCTGACTTTC	CASSRGGGLAGANVLTF
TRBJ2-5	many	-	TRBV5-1	TGCGCCAGCAGCTCAGGGTCCGGAGAGACCCAGTACTTC	CASSSGSGETQYF
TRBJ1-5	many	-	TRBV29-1	TGCAGCGGACGACTCACTTCGGGGCCCCAGCATTTT	CSGRLTSGPQHF
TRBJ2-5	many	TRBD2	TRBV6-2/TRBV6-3	TGTGCCAGCAGTAACCCGGGACTAGCCGTTGAGACCCAGTACTTC	CASSNPGLAVETQYF
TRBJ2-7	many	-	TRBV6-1	TGTGCCAGCACCTCAGCCGGGACACCCCCCTACGAGCAGTACTTC	CASTSAGTPPYEQYF
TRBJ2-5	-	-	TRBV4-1	TGCGCCAGCAGCCGATTAGACAGAGGCCGGGTTGAGACCCAGTACTTC	CASSRLDRGRVETQYF
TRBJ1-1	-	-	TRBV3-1	TGTGCCAGCGCCCTAGCCGCAGGGGACACTGAAGCTTTCTTT	CASALAAGDTEAFF
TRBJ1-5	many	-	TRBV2	TGTGCCAGCAGTAAAGGGGGGAGATTAAGCAATCAGCCCCAGCATTTT	CASSKGGRLSNQPQHF
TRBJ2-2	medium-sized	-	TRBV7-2	TGTGCCAGCAGCTCGAGACAGACGAACACCGGGGAGCTGTTTTTT	CASSSRQTNTGELFF
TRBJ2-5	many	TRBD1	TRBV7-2	TGTGCCAGCAGCTTGAGAGGACAGGGGGCGGCTGGAGAGACCCAGTACTTC	CASSLRGQGAAGETQYF
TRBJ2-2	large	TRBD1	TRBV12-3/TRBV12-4	TGTGCCAGCCCGAGGACAGGGACATATACCGGGGAGCTGTTTTTT	CASPRTGTYTGELFF
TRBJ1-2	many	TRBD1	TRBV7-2	TGTGCCAGCAGCCCCAGACAGGGTAACTATGGCTACACCTTC	CASSPRQGNYGYTF
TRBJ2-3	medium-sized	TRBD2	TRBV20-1	TGCAGTGCCACTCAGCGGGGTCGCACAGATACGCAGTATTTT	CSATQRGRTDTQYF
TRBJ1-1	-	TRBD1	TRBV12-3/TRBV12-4	TGTGCCAGCAGTTTAATCCCGCCCGACAGGGGGGTTACTGAAGCTTTCTTT	CASSLIPPDRGVTEAFF
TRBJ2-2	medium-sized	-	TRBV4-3	TGCGCCAGCAGTCGCGGGCGGACGAACACCGGGGAGCTGTTTTTT	CASSRGRTNTGELFF
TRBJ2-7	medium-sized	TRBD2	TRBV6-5	TGTGCCAGCAGTTTCTTGGGAGGGGACGAGCAGTACTTC	CASSFLGGDEQYF
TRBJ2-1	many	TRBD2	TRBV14	TGTGCCAGCAGGATAGCGGGGGGGGCCTTGAATGAGCAGTTCTTC	CASRIAGGALNEQFF
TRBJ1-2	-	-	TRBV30	TGTGCCTGGAGTAGGTTGGGGGCGGATGGCTACACCTTC	CAWSRLGADGYTF
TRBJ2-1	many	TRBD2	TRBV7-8	TGTGCCAGCAGCCCCCTTTTGGGAGGGAGTTACAATGAGCAGTTCTTC	CASSPLLGGSYNEQFF
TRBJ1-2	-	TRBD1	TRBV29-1	TGCAGCAGCCGGGAGACAGGGAACTATGGCGACACCTTC	CSSRETGNYGDTF
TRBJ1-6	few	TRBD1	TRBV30	TGTGCCTGGAGCCTCCTTAGACAGGGCGATTCACCCCTCCACTTT	CAWSLLRQGDSPLHF
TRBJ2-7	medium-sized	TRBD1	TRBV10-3	TGTGCCATCAGTGAGTCAGGACAGGGGCGAACCTACGAGCAGTACTTC	CAISESGQGRTYEQYF
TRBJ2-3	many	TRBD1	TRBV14	TGTGCCAGCAGCCAACGGGACAGGGTGCTCACAGATACGCAGTATTTT	CASSQRDRVLTDTQYF
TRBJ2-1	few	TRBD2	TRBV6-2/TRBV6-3	TGTGCCAGCAGTGCTCGGCGGGGGACGTATGAGCAGTTCTTC	CASSARRGTYEQFF
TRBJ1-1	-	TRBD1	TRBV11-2	TGTGCCAGCAGCTCGGACAGGGGGACTGAAGCTTTCTTT	CASSSDRGTEAFF
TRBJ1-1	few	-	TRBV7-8	TGTGCCAGCAGCTTAGGGGCACGCGCTGAAGCTTTCTTT	CASSLGARAEAFF
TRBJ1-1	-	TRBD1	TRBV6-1	TGTGCCAGCAGTAGACAGGGAGGGGTAAGGACTGAAGCTTTCTTT	CASSRQGGVRTEAFF
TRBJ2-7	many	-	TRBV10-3	TGTGCCGTTGCCGGGAACCACTACGAGCAGTACTTC	CAVAGNHYEQYF
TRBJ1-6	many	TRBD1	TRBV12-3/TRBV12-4	TGTGCCAGCACGGAGACAGGGGCTTCACCCCTCCACTTT	CASTETGASPLHF
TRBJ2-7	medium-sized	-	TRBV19	TGTGCCAGTAGTGCAAGACGGAGTCAATCGTACGAGCAGTACTTC	CASSARRSQSYEQYF
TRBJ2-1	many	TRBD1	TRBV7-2	TGTGCCAGCAGCTTTTGGGACAGGGGATCGCCCTACAATGAGCAGTTCTTC	CASSFWDRGSPYNEQFF
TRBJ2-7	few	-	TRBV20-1	TGCAGTGCTAGTCTAGGTACCCACGTGGAGCAGTACTTC	CSASLGTHVEQYF
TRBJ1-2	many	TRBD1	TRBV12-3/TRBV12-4	TGTGCCAGCAGTTTCTCACAGGGGGCATGGGAGGGCTACACCTTC	CASSFSQGAWEGYTF
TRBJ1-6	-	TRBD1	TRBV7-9	TGTGCCAGCAGCGATTCCACAGGGGCACCCCTCCACTTT	CASSDSTGAPLHF
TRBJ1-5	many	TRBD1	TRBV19	TGTGCCAGCAAGGGACAGCCTAACTATAGCAATCAGCCCCAGCATTTT	CASKGQPNYSNQPQHF
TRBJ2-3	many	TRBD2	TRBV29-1	TGCAGCTCCCCGGGACTAGCGGGGAAGGATACGCAGTATTTT	CSSPGLAGKDTQYF
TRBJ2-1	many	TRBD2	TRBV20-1	TGCAGTGCCCTCCGACTAGCGGGGGGGCCCAATGAGCAGTTCTTC	CSALRLAGGPNEQFF
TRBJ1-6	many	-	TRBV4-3	TGCGCCAGCAGCCCACGGACAGTTAATTCACCCCTCCACTTT	CASSPRTVNSPLHF
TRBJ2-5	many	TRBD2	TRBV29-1	TGCAGCGTGGGAGGGGATCCGGAGACCCAGTACTTC	CSVGGDPETQYF
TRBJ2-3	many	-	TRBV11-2	TGTGCCAGCAGCTTAGCGGGGGACGGCACAGATACGCAGTATTTT	CASSLAGDGTDTQYF
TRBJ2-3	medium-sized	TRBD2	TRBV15	TGTGCCACCAGCTCCCGTGAGCGGGGGGGCCGAGATACGCAGTATTTT	CATSSRERGGRDTQYF
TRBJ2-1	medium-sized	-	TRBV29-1	TGCAGCGTTGTAGTCCCGGGAGCTTCCTACAATGAGCAGTTCTTC	CSVVVPGASYNEQFF
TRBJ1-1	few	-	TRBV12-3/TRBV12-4	TGTGCCAGCAGTCGACAGATTAACACTGAAGCTTTCTTT	CASSRQINTEAFF
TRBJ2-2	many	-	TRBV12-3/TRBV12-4	TGTGCCAGCAGTTTAGCTTTAGGGATAGTGCTCCCCGGGGAGCTGTTTTTT	CASSLALGIVLPGELFF
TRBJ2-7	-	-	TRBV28	TGTGCCAGCACCTCTGGGGGGCCGTCAGGTTCCGAGCAGTACTTC	CASTSGGPSGSEQYF
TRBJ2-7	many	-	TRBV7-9	TGTGCCAGCACCGGGGGACACGAGCAGTACTTC	CASTGGHEQYF